This T cell receptor beta chain was sequenced during a study of memory CD8 T cells in hepatitis C reinfection. TCRdb's copy holds only in-frame clones and misses some; the assay was immunoSEQ multiplex PCR. Of 44,000 or so clones in the sample, around nine tenths were seen once. Described time point: peak reinfection, 3 to 8 weeks after reinfection detection. The sorted cells went straight to TCR sequencing with no prior in vitro expansion. The CDR3 sequence is 13 residues long. Germline lookup yields CDR1 SGHRS and CDR2 YFSETQ. V lost 4 bases and J lost 1, with 9 bases in between. The specimen sequenced was naive CD8+ T cells sorted from blood. This receptor was obtained from a man aged 18 to 30 with hepatitis C virus infection. The chain joins TRBV5-1 to TRBJ2-7; D possibly corresponds to TRBD2 (6 bases). The CDR3 coding sequence is TGCGCCAGCAGCCACGCGGGGTCCTACGAGCAGTACTTC. Protein sequence: CASSHAGSYEQYF.